What follows are 14 T cell receptor beta chains derived from one specimen sequenced in a study of CD8 T cells in ankylosing spondylitis. Study findings and constraints: For ankylosing spondylitis blood, a TCR beta motif of 7 or 8 highly homologous variants appeared characteristic.

TCRdb reprocessed the 5' RACE reads via MiXCR and lists one record per CDR3 protein. The sample yields approximately 550,000 distinct CDR3 sequences, roughly an eighth seen once. The antigens of these receptors remain unknown. The sample comprised blood, either unsorted or a sorted T cell fraction (not recorded which). The receptors shown here come from a male donor with ankylosing spondylitis.

The V call is TRBV6-5, the J call TRBJ1-3, with 8 bases aligning to TRBD1. Germline CDR1 is MNHEY and CDR2 is SVGAGI. V lost 0 bases to trimming and J lost 6 bases; unmatched junction nucleotides: 4. CDR3 length: 15 amino acids. The CDR3 sequence: CASSYSVDRENTIYF. CDR3 coding DNA: TGTGCCAGCAGTTACTCGGTGGACAGGGAAAACACCATATATTTT.

This clonotype was detected only a few times. The V and J genes are TRBV6-1 and TRBJ2-5; TRBD1 or TRBD2 may be the D gene (5 bases each). Germline assignment: CDR1 MNHNS and CDR2 SASEGT. The germline V and J ends were trimmed by 10 bases and 5 bases, with 11 bases remaining between them. This CDR3 comprises 11 residues. The CDR3 protein is CATGTWETQYF. CDR3 bases: TGTGCCACCGGGACCTGGGAGACCCAGTACTTC.

This clonotype was seen only once. This CDR3 is missing its conserved last phenylalanine or tryptophan, likely due to a read error. The gene calls are TRBV12-3 or TRBV12-4 and TRBJ1-2, with D possibly matching TRBD1 (5 bases). V lost 3 bases and J 3 bases, leaving 14 bases between the germline ends. The CDR3 spans 15 residues. The chain's CDR3 is CASSLLAGGYYGYTL. In DNA form, the CDR3 reads TGTGCCAGCAGTTTGTTGGCCGGGGGATACTATGGCTACACCCTC.

This clonotype was detected only a few times. CDR3 DNA sequence: TGTGCCAGCAGCCCCCAGACAGGGGGCGCAGCCCCCTATGGCTACACCTTC. Amino acid sequence: CASSPQTGGAAPYGYTF. This chain connects TRBV3-1 to TRBJ1-2, with 10 bases lining up with TRBD1. With 4 bases clipped from V and 4 bases from J, the junction kept 12 bases outside the gene matches. Germline V gene data show CDR1 as LGHDT and CDR2 as YNNKEL (reference sequence). This CDR3 comprises 17 residues.

This clonotype was seen at least ten times. The chain joins TRBV7-2 to TRBJ1-5; 8 nucleotides align to TRBD1. This CDR3 comprises 17 residues. The V segment lost 1 base and the J segment 6 bases; nucleotides outside the gene matches: 11. Germline assignment: CDR1 SGHTA and CDR2 FQGNSA. CDR3: CASSLVVAQGVGQPQHF. CDR3 nucleotides: TGTGCCAGCAGCTTAGTCGTAGCACAGGGGGTTGGTCAGCCCCAGCATTTT.

There are many counts of this clonotype. V is TRBV20-1 and J is TRBJ1-5; 8 bases agree with TRBD1. Germline V lookup: CDR1 DFQATT, CDR2 SNEGSKA (reference sequence). CDR3 length equals 13 residues. The CDR3 DNA follows: TGCAGCCAGTGGACAGGGAGAAATCAGCCCCAGCATTTT. Translated, it gives CSQWTGRNQPQHF.

The chain carries TRBV7-8 and TRBJ2-1; 13 nucleotides line up with TRBD2. The CDR3 is 20 amino acids. Germline V lookup: CDR1 SGHVS, CDR2 FQNEAQ. The J segment lost 10 bases and the V segment lost 2 bases, leaving 20 bases of the junction unmatched. CDR3 amino acids: CASSLINQGLAGITTPEQFF. In nucleotides, the CDR3 is TGTGCCAGCAGCTTAATCAATCAGGGACTAGCGGGAATCACAACACCAGAGCAGTTCTTC.

This clonotype was seen a few times. The chain links TRBV24-1 to TRBJ2-7; 12 nucleotides align to TRBD2. Germline CDR1 reads KGHDR; CDR2 reads SFDVKD. Germline trimming cut 3 bases from V and 2 bases from J; bases unmatched to any gene: 4. The CDR3 runs 16 residues. The CDR3 coding sequence is TGTGCCACCAGTGATCCTACTAGCGGGAGGACCTACGAGCAGTACTTC. This gives the protein CATSDPTSGRTYEQYF.

This clonotype came up a few times. This chain links TRBV5-1 with TRBJ1-1; D remains ambiguous. V was trimmed by 0 bases and J by 5 bases, leaving 11 bases between them. Per the germline V gene, CDR1 is SGHRS and CDR2 is YFSETQ. The CDR3 is 14 amino acids. The CDR3 here is CASSLAPRGTEAFF. The CDR3, as DNA: TGCGCCAGCAGCTTGGCCCCCCGTGGGACTGAAGCTTTCTTT.

This clonotype was found a few times. V usage is TRBV7-2 and J usage is TRBJ1-3; D uncertain. The CDR3 runs to 11 residues. Trimming removed 5 bases from V and 6 bases from J, with 5 bases in between. CDR1 is SGHTA and CDR2 is FQGNSA in the germline V gene. The CDR3 region is CASSPVNTIYF. CDR3 DNA: TGTGCCAGCAGCCCGGTAAACACCATATATTTT.

The genes are TRBV14 and TRBJ1-1; no definite D call. V was cut by 5 bases and J by 1 base, with 11 bases left in between. The CDR3 runs to 14 residues. The germline CDR1 and CDR2 sequences are SGHDN and FVKESK. Here the CDR3 reads CASSETRWNTEAFF. Here the CDR3 DNA reads TGTGCCAGCAGCGAAACACGGTGGAACACTGAAGCTTTCTTT.

This chain uses TRBV7-9 with TRBJ1-2; D is possibly TRBD1 (6 bases). The V end was cut by 3 bases, the J end by 4 bases, with 12 bases between. The CDR3 is made up of 14 amino acids. The V gene's germline CDR1 is SEHNR and CDR2 FQNEAQ (reference sequence). The CDR3 DNA reads as TGTGCCAGCAGCTTTGCAGGGGAGCCCTATGGCTACACCTTC. As protein: CASSFAGEPYGYTF.

This clonotype has at least ten counts. The V and J genes are TRBV24-1 and TRBJ2-7, with D tentatively TRBD1 (6 bases). CDR3 length: 15 residues. CDR1 and CDR2 (germline): KGHDR, SFDVKD. Trimming stripped 0 bases from V and 4 bases from J, with 12 bases between. The CDR3 loop is CATSDLGQSLYEQYV. As DNA, the CDR3 is TGTGCCACCAGTGATTTGGGACAGAGTTTATACGAGCAGTACGTC.

The table lists this clonotype with a few counts. V gene TRBV12-3 or TRBV12-4 combines with J gene TRBJ2-7, with 7 bases matching TRBD1. With V trimmed by 11 bases and J by 6 bases, 13 bases remained unmatched. This CDR3 region has 13 residues. The CDR3 region has the DNA TGTGCCTCAGGGGGAACGAGAAAGGGCGAGCAGTACTTC. It translates to CASGGTRKGEQYF.